The source of this TCR beta chain is a study of T cell responses to AZD1222 COVID-19 vaccine. General study findings and limits: Nearly half of the spike-specific TCRs reportedly recognize variant regions that carry no mutations.

This table comes from immunoSEQ multiplex PCR, and its TCRdb copy is limited to in-frame clones, with some not included. The table shows more than 150,000 clones, with 90% to 95% occurring only once. Samples with a second dose at about 4 or about 12 weeks were pooled together. Germline V gene data show CDR1 as SEHNR and CDR2 as FQNEAQ (reference sequence). Trimming removed 1 base from V and 6 bases from J, with 18 bases in between. CDR3 length equals 16 residues. Of note for this clone: Its cognate antigen is unknown.

Sequences were derived from peripheral blood, sampled 28 days after the second AZD1222 dose. The receptor comes from an adult who received the AZD1222 COVID-19 vaccine. The V gene is TRBV7-9, the J gene TRBJ1-2; D is possibly TRBD1 (6 bases). CDR3 amino acids: CASSLGLGTGTHGYTF. The CDR3 region has the DNA TGTGCCAGCAGCTTAGGTCTAGGTACAGGGACACATGGCTACACCTTC.